Listed here are 30 T cell receptor beta chains from one sample, sequenced in a study of T cells in Graves' hyperthyroidism and ophthalmopathy. TCR beta CDR3 region amplification was performed from RNA transcripts. First-round RT-PCR of the TCR CDR3 relied on the HTBI primer set. Each CDR3 protein is one row after TCRdb ran MiXCR on the multiplex PCR reads. The sample holds about 37,000 distinct CDR3 sequences, about 47% seen once. The sample consisted of blood. The source is a man in his forties with Graves' ophthalmopathy.

This clonotype was recorded only once. The chain carries TRBV7-9 and TRBJ1-6; 9 bases match TRBD1. The CDR3 totals 19 residues. Germline V gives CDR1 SEHNR, CDR2 FQNEAQ (reference sequence). Trimming removed 5 bases from V and 10 bases from J; junction bases left unmatched: 21. The CDR3 protein is CASSLRENRDRVFRSPLHF. CDR3 in DNA: TGTGCCAGCAGCCTAAGGGAAAACCGGGACAGGGTTTTTCGATCACCCCTCCACTTT.

This chain uses TRBV7-2 with TRBJ2-7, with TRBD1 matching over 8 bases. Germline lookup yields CDR1 SGHTA and CDR2 FQGNSA. V dropped 3 bases and J dropped 3; count of bases not matched to a gene: 4. The CDR3 is made up of 14 amino acids. Here the CDR3 reads CASSFPGQGYEQYF. Here the CDR3 DNA reads TGTGCCAGCAGCTTTCCCGGACAGGGCTACGAGCAGTACTTC.

This clonotype was counted a few times. Without the conserved terminal phenylalanine or tryptophan, this CDR3 likely stems from a read error. No DNA is shown, since the ends of the CDR3 on it are uncertain; the CDR3 is the one TCRdb lists. V is TRBV7-2 and J is TRBJ1-2. The CDR3 is 8 amino acids in total, end residues counted. The germline V gene encodes CDR1 SGHTA and CDR2 FQGNSA. Here the CDR3 reads CASSLTSG.

This clonotype is classed as medium-sized. The chain links TRBV20-1 to TRBJ1-5; 8 bases line up with TRBD1. Unmatched junction bases numbered 4, after V lost 3 bases and J lost 6 bases. The germline CDR1 and CDR2 sequences are DFQATT and SNEGSKA (reference sequence). CDR3 length equals 13 residues. The CDR3 spells CSARGQVVQPQHF. CDR3 nucleotide sequence: TGCAGTGCTAGGGGACAGGTTGTTCAGCCCCAGCATTTT.

This clonotype came up many times. The gene calls are TRBV2 and TRBJ2-6, with D possibly matching TRBD1 (5 bases). The V gene's germline CDR1 is SNHLY and CDR2 FYNNEI. The CDR3 has 18 amino acids. Trimming took off 3 bases at V and 0 bases at J, with 15 bases between the two ends. CDR3 coding DNA: TGTGCCAGCAGTGAGGTCACGCAGGGCTCCTCTGGGGCCAACGTCCTGACTTTC. Protein: CASSEVTQGSSGANVLTF.

The chain has TRBV7-9 and TRBJ2-2; possibly TRBD2 for D (5 bases). The germline V and J ends were trimmed by 8 bases and 5 bases, with 18 bases remaining between them. Germline V gives CDR1 SEHNR, CDR2 FQNEAQ (reference sequence). This CDR3 has 15 amino acids. CDR3 loop: CASDTKAARTGELFF. The CDR3 nucleotides read TGTGCCAGCGACACCAAAGCGGCGCGGACCGGGGAGCTGTTTTTT. The entire variable domain, with the rest obtained from reference TRBV7-9 and TRBJ2-2, is as follows: DTGVSQNPRHKITKRGQNVTFRCDPISEHNRLYWYRQTLGQGPEFLTYFQNEAQLEKSRLLSDRFSAERPKGSFSTLEIQRTEQGDSAMYLCASDTKAARTGELFFGEGSRLTVL.

In its sample, this clonotype ranks as medium-sized (0.01 to 0.1%). The rearrangement uses TRBV7-8 and TRBJ2-1; 9 bases map to TRBD2. Germline loops: CDR1 SGHVS, CDR2 FQNEAQ. V trimming: 2 bases; J trimming: 5 bases; junction bases outside the gene matches: 7. This CDR3 region has 16 residues. The CDR3 here is CASSLWLAGANNEQFF. The CDR3 DNA is TGTGCCAGCAGCTTATGGTTAGCGGGAGCCAACAATGAGCAGTTCTTC.

This clonotype occurred many times. The rearrangement uses TRBV19 and TRBJ2-1, with D possibly being TRBD1 or TRBD2 (5 bases each). V gave up 3 bases and J gave up 0 bases, with 12 bases separating them. The CDR3 length is 16 residues. Germline CDR1 LNHDA, CDR2 SQIVND (reference sequence). This CDR3 reads CASSIAGTYSYNEQFF. The DNA for the CDR3 is TGTGCCAGTAGTATTGCAGGGACCTACTCCTACAATGAGCAGTTCTTC. Combining the CDR3 with reference TRBV19 and TRBJ2-1 gives the whole variable domain DGGITQSPKYLFRKEGQNVTLSCEQNLNHDAMYWYRQDPGQGLRLIYYSQIVNDFQKGDIAEGYSVSREKKESFPLTVTSAQKNPTAFYLCASSIAGTYSYNEQFFGPGTRLTVL.

CDR3 residues: CASSGERGPRGEQFF. The CDR3 nucleotides are TGTGCCAGCAGCGGGGAGAGGGGCCCCAGGGGTGAGCAGTTCTTC. The J gene is TRBJ2-1, the V gene TRBV7-6; tentatively, D is TRBD1 (6 bases). The germline gives CDR1 SGHVS, CDR2 FNYEAQ. The CDR3 length is 15 residues. Trimming removed 5 bases from V and 9 bases from J, with 20 bases in between. Filled out from reference TRBV7-6 and TRBJ2-1, the complete variable domain reads GAGVSQSPRYKVTKRGQDVALRCDPISGHVSLYWYRQALGQGPEFLTYFNYEAQQDKSGLPNDRFSAERPEGSISTLTIQRTEQRDSAMYRCASSGERGPRGEQFFGPGTRLTVL.

This clonotype was picked up many times. This chain links TRBV4-1 with TRBJ2-7; 9 bases are a match to TRBD1. The CDR3 length is 16 residues. Looked up from germline, CDR1 is MGHRA and CDR2 is YSYEKL. The junction had 8 bases not matched to a gene; V was cut back by 2 bases and J by 3 bases. This chain's CDR3 is CASSQTSWDRDYEQYF. DNA for the CDR3: TGCGCCAGCAGCCAAACATCTTGGGACAGGGACTACGAGCAGTACTTC.

As concerns this clonotype: The final CDR3 position lacks the conserved phenylalanine or tryptophan, pointing to a likely read error. The J gene is TRBJ2-3, the V gene TRBV6-9, with TRBD2 matching 11 bases. Losses at the gene ends were 7 bases for V and 9 bases for J; bases not matched to a gene: 15. Germline CDR1 reads MNHGY; CDR2 reads SVAAGI. This CDR3 has 16 amino acids. Here the CDR3 DNA reads TGTGCCAGCATTGAAATAGCGGGGGGGCCTGGTGAGACGCAGTATTGT. This translates into CASIEIAGGPGETQYC.

The chain carries TRBV9 and TRBJ2-1, with D maybe TRBD2 (5 bases). The CDR3 extends over 13 amino acids. Germline assignment: CDR1 SGDLS and CDR2 YYNGEE. The V end lost 9 bases, the J end lost 0 bases, and 10 bases lay between the germline ends. The CDR3 loop reads CANRESSYNEQFF. CDR3 DNA sequence: TGTGCCAATCGGGAAAGCTCCTACAATGAGCAGTTCTTC.

The V call is TRBV5-4, the J call TRBJ2-3, with 11 bases matching TRBD1. CDR1 is SGHNT and CDR2 is YYREEE in the germline V gene (reference sequence). This CDR3 is 16 amino acids long. The J segment lost 3 bases and the V segment lost 2 bases, leaving 5 bases of the junction unmatched. DNA for the CDR3: TGTGCCAGCAGCTTACCCGGGACAGGGGGTACAGATACGCAGTATTTT. This gives the protein CASSLPGTGGTDTQYF.

The V and J genes are TRBV19 and TRBJ1-2; 9 bases are shared with TRBD1. V gave up 3 bases and J gave up 5 bases; unmatched junction bases: 1. CDR1 and CDR2 from the germline V gene are LNHDA and SQIVND (reference sequence). The CDR3 length is 13 residues. CDR3 region: CASSIGTGYGYTF. CDR3 DNA sequence: TGTGCCAGTAGTATTGGGACAGGGTATGGCTACACCTTC. Based on the CDR3 plus reference TRBV19 and TRBJ1-2, the full variable domain is DGGITQSPKYLFRKEGQNVTLSCEQNLNHDAMYWYRQDPGQGLRLIYYSQIVNDFQKGDIAEGYSVSREKKESFPLTVTSAQKNPTAFYLCASSIGTGYGYTFGSGTRLTVV.

This clonotype showed up just once. The genes are TRBV5-1 and TRBJ2-1; 7 bases agree with TRBD2. V was clipped by 5 bases and J by 1 base; unmatched bases: 6. The CDR3 contains 15 residues. Germline values: CDR1 SGHRS, CDR2 YFSETQ. This chain's CDR3 is CASSRGGSSYNEQFF. CDR3 DNA sequence: TGCGCCAGCAGTCGGGGCGGGAGTTCCTACAATGAGCAGTTCTTC.

This chain links TRBV9 with TRBJ2-5; TRBD2 matches 9 bases. V shed 3 bases, J shed 7 bases, and the junction held 7 bases outside the gene matches. The CDR3 runs 14 residues. Germline assignment: CDR1 SGDLS and CDR2 YYNGEE. The CDR3 region has the DNA TGTGCCAGCAGCGGAGGGACTAGCTGGGTGACCCAGTACTTC. Its translation is CASSGGTSWVTQYF.

The CDR3 loop is CSAMDRDGYTF. For the CDR3, the DNA is TGCAGTGCCATGGACAGGGACGGCTACACCTTC. The chain combines TRBV20-1 with TRBJ1-2; 8 positions agree with TRBD1. CDR1 is DFQATT, CDR2 SNEGSKA, per germline (reference sequence). This CDR3 region has 11 residues. Trimming at V came to 6 bases and at J to 8 bases, leaving 5 bases not matched to a gene.

The rearrangement uses TRBV5-6 and TRBJ2-7; D gene ambiguous. V was cut by 2 bases and J by 3 bases, with 9 bases left in between. The CDR3 loop spans 13 amino acids. Looked up from germline, CDR1 is SGHDT and CDR2 is YYEEEE. The CDR3 spells CASSFGRNYEQYF. The CDR3 DNA reads as TGTGCCAGCAGCTTTGGGCGGAACTACGAGCAGTACTTC.

CDR3 DNA sequence: TGCAGTGCGTCAACCGGGGGGCGTCTTGTAGCTTTCTTT. This encodes CSASTGGRLVAFF. This chain uses TRBV20-1 with TRBJ1-1, with a tentative D call TRBD1 (6 bases). Germline loops: CDR1 DFQATT, CDR2 SNEGSKA (reference sequence). The CDR3 covers 13 residues. V lost 6 bases and J 10 bases, leaving 21 bases between the germline ends.

The table lists this clonotype with many counts. The V and J genes are TRBV5-1 and TRBJ1-2; 7 nucleotides agree with TRBD1. Germline CDR1 SGHRS, CDR2 YFSETQ. V dropped 3 bases and J dropped 5; count of bases not matched to a gene: 7. This CDR3 comprises 14 residues. CDR3 loop: CASSSLQGRYGYTF. In DNA, the CDR3 is TGCGCCAGCAGCTCGTTACAGGGGCGGTATGGCTACACCTTC.

To note about this clonotype: Here the CDR3 omits its conserved ending phenylalanine or tryptophan, so a read error is the likely source. This chain's CDR3 is CASSFTATNKKLFS. The CDR3 region has the DNA TGTGCCAGCAGTTTTACGGCAACTAATAAAAAACTGTTTTCT. This chain joins TRBV28 and TRBJ1-4; no definite D call. In germline, CDR1 is MDHEN, CDR2 SYDVKM. This CDR3 has 14 amino acids.

The chain links TRBV20-1 to TRBJ1-6, with 10 bases identical to TRBD1. V dropped 0 bases and J dropped 1; count of bases not matched to a gene: 6. This CDR3 is built from 18 residues. In germline, CDR1 is DFQATT, CDR2 SNEGSKA (reference sequence). The CDR3 DNA sequence: TGCAGTGCTAGAGATCGAGGGACAGGGGAATCCTATAATTCACCCCTCCACTTT. Translation: CSARDRGTGESYNSPLHF.

This chain connects TRBV5-5 to TRBJ2-7; D is unresolved. CDR3 length: 13 residues. Germline loops: CDR1 SGHKS, CDR2 YYEKEE (reference sequence). The V end was cut by 3 bases, the J end by 4 bases, with 11 bases between. This CDR3 is CASSSMPEYEQYF. As DNA, the CDR3 is TGTGCCAGCAGCTCGATGCCCGAATACGAGCAGTACTTC.

This chain links TRBV9 with TRBJ1-1, with no clear D. The CDR3 extends over 17 amino acids. Germline-derived CDR1 and CDR2 are SGDLS and YYNGEE. The V end lost 3 bases, the J end lost 7 bases, and 25 bases lay between the germline ends. The CDR3, as DNA: TGTGCCAGCAGCGCGACCCTTTCCAGCGGGAGTTACAATGAAGCTTTCTTT. The encoded protein is CASSATLSSGSYNEAFF.

This chain joins TRBV7-2 and TRBJ2-7, with TRBD1 as a possible D gene (7 bases). The V end lost 5 bases, the J end lost 6 bases, and 14 bases lay between the germline ends. The CDR3 consists of 13 residues. The germline V gene encodes CDR1 SGHTA and CDR2 FQGNSA. The CDR3 sequence is CASSQGGRGEQYF. In DNA, the CDR3 is TGTGCCAGCAGCCAGGGGGGAAGGGGCGAGCAGTACTTC.

This clonotype came up many times. The gene calls are TRBV7-3 and TRBJ2-3; tentatively, D is TRBD1 or TRBD2 (5 bases each). The CDR3 has 13 residues. V lost 4 bases and J lost 9, with 14 bases in between. Germline assignment: CDR1 SGHTA and CDR2 FQGTGA. The CDR3 reads CASSSGTAGTQYF. CDR3 nucleotide sequence: TGTGCCAGCAGCTCCGGGACCGCGGGCACGCAGTATTTT.

The V and J genes are TRBV25-1 and TRBJ2-1, with D maybe TRBD1 (6 bases). The germline V gene encodes CDR1 MGHDK and CDR2 SYGVNS. This CDR3 is built from 13 residues. The CDR3 sequence: CAIQGDVYNEQFF. The DNA of the CDR3 is TGTGCTATACAGGGTGATGTGTACAATGAGCAGTTCTTC. The variable domain in full, with the rest retrieved from reference TRBV25-1 and TRBJ2-1, is EADIYQTPRYLVIGTGKKITLECSQTMGHDKMYWYQQDPGMELHLIHYSYGVNSTEKGDLSSESTVSRIRTEHFPLTLESARPSHTSQYLCAIQGDVYNEQFFGPGTRLTVL.

This clonotype was counted many times. The chain employs TRBV4-1 and TRBJ2-1; TRBD2 agrees at 10 bases. CDR3 length equals 15 residues. Trimming cost V 8 bases and J 1 base; bases outside gene matches: 5. Germline loops: CDR1 MGHRA, CDR2 YSYEKL. CDR3 DNA sequence: TGCGCCAGCGGGCCTAGCGGGAGTTCCTACAATGAGCAGTTCTTC. As protein: CASGPSGSSYNEQFF.

This chain connects TRBV10-3 to TRBJ2-3; 15 nucleotides align to TRBD2. The CDR3 loop spans 15 amino acids. V trimming: 7 bases; J trimming: 5 bases; junction bases outside the gene matches: 4. CDR1 and CDR2 (germline): ENHRY, SYGVKD. CDR3 nucleotides: TGTGCCATCACCGGGACTAGCGGGAGGAGAGATACGCAGTATTTT. It is translated as CAITGTSGRRDTQYF.

The genes are TRBV25-1 and TRBJ1-2, with D perhaps TRBD1 (5 bases). The germline CDR1 and CDR2 sequences are MGHDK and SYGVNS. V was clipped by 8 bases and J by 7 bases, with 26 bases between them. This CDR3 is 16 amino acids long. The chain's CDR3 is CASSPTADGQGRGYTF. DNA of the CDR3: TGTGCCAGCTCACCTACTGCTGACGGGCAGGGTCGTGGCTACACCTTC.